This T cell receptor beta chain was captured in a study of blood T cells in healthy people across ages (dated by TCRdb to about 2015). About the study as a whole: In model experiments, template switching captured roughly one uniquely barcoded TCR beta cDNA molecule for every two T cells. Using deep sequencing normalized with unique cDNA molecular identifiers, the study measured how TCR beta repertoire diversity changes with age. The donors were divided into four age groups: young (average around 16 years), middle-aged (about 39), aged (about 60) and long-lived (about 84). To avoid experimental bias, donors of different ages were randomly spread across the sequencing lanes. Using the same blood draw, the study looked at two additional independent replicas of 1 million unique cDNA reads for two donors, one aged 18 to 29 and the other aged 80 or older. Findings and caveats that apply to the study as a whole: As age increased, observed TCR beta diversity per million T cells dropped in a roughly linear way, and a significant reduction was already evident by age about 36. Observed TCR beta diversity correlated strongly with the percentage of naive T cells measured by flow cytometry. Total diversity estimates from one million sequenced T cells were considered lower bounds and underestimates. Because donor CMV infection status was unknown, age-related changes in expanded clonotypes were potentially confounded. Since profiling was done on bulk unsorted PBMCs, naive and antigen-experienced compartments could not be conclusively compared. Compared with the aged group, the long-lived group had more naive CD4+ T cells, fewer expanded clones and increased TCR diversity, suggesting age selection.

To note about this clonotype: There is no known antigen for this receptor. No qualities accompany the bases; no much larger clone lies one base away.

The library was generated by 5' RACE. TCRdb records Illumina HiSeq 2500 as the sequencer. The second PCR ran for about 7 to 11 cycles and used a J-beta primer mix along with a sample-barcoded 5' primer. A template-switch 5' adaptor carrying 12 random nucleotides introduced a unique molecular identifier onto each TCR beta cDNA molecule. At least 2.5 million CDR3-containing paired-end reads were obtained from each sample. First-strand cDNA synthesis was performed from all RNA using the Mint cDNA synthesis kit, with priming by a TRBC-specific oligonucleotide. Following uracil-DNA glycosylase treatment, a first 18-cycle PCR with universal primers M1SS and BC2_uni_R was performed on all cDNA. Per the authors' processing: For normalization, 1 million high-quality reads were randomly selected from each sample, with every read carrying a distinct molecular identifier. Reads sharing molecular identifiers were discarded rather than binned into consensus sequences. MiTCR, run with a Q25 quality threshold and the strictest error-elimination algorithm, handled CDR3 identification, clonotype clustering and error correction. A nonparametric unseen species model using Euler transformation provided a lower-bound estimate of total TCR beta diversity. TCRdb reran the public reads through fastp at Q25 and MiXCR, keeping productive beta chains. CDR3 protein duplicates are merged, each entry listing the most common genes and DNA. V and J calls and clone size were set by TCRdb, not the authors. The sample table shows roughly 800,000 distinct CDR3 sequences, and roughly 53% are seen once. Jointly, the top ten make up approximately 40% of the sample.

Systemically healthy Caucasian individuals from Russia, approximately 39 in total and aged about 6 to 95 years, were included as donors. Around 9.7 milliliters of peripheral blood were collected from each donor into EDTA-treated Vacutainer tubes. PBMCs were isolated by Ficoll-Paque density-gradient centrifugation, with at least 6.5 million obtained per sample. Trizol reagent was used to extract total RNA from PBMCs, with at least 6 micrograms per sample. Naive CD45RAhigh/CD27high T cell percentages were measured by flow cytometry on a PBMC aliquot from every donor. Cut back by 10 bases and 5 bases, the V and J ends lie 17 bases apart. The CDR3 measures 14 amino acids from cysteine to phenylalanine. Only the CDR3 region is kept as DNA, spanning 42 bases read in frame from base 1. CDR1 is given as MNHEY and CDR2 as SMNVEV, both from the germline V gene (reference sequence).

Sequencing input: blood. This receptor chain uses TRBV27 and TRBJ2-2; perhaps TRBD2 is the D gene, with 6 bases matching. This clonotype originated in a man aged 80 or over in good health. This receptor carries the CDR3 CATRRGLYTGELFF. The nucleotides are TGTGCCACCCGACGGGGGTTGTATACCGGGGAGCTGTTTTTT.